This T cell receptor beta chain was recovered during a study of blood T cell repertoires in COVID-19. Study overall: Sites across the United States, Italy and Spain contributed samples from acute and convalescent COVID-19.

As handled by the study authors: The assay estimated nucleated cells by amplifying reference gene primers. Method: immunoSEQ multiplex PCR; TCRdb's copy keeps in-frame clones and lacks some. V, J and clone size are taken as reported in that table, and D and trimming were inferred from the DNA itself. The repertoire holds 45,000 to 55,000 clones, with over 65% as singletons. CDR3 length equals 15 residues. Germline V gene lookup returns CDR1 LGHDT and CDR2 YNNKEL (reference sequence). With V trimmed by 1 base and J by 2 bases, 4 bases remained unmatched. This chain joins TRBV3-1 (or the pseudogene TRBV3-2) and TRBJ2-7, with 8 bases matching TRBD1. Sequenced material: peripheral blood. This TCR was recovered from a human donor in a cohort sampled during active COVID-19. The DNA of the CDR3 is TGTGCCAGCAGCCAAGGGACAGGGCCTACCTACGAGCAGTACTTC. This gives the protein CASSQGTGPTYEQYF.